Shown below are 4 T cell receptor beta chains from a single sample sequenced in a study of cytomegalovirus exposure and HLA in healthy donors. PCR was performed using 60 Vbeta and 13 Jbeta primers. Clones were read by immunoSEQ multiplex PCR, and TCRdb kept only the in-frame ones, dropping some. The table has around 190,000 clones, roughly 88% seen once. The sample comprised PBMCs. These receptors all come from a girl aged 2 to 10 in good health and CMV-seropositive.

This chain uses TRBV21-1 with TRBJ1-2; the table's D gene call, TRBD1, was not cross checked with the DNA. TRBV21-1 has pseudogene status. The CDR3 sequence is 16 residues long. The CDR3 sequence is CASSAHRNHNNYGYTF. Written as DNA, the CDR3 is TGTGCCAGCAGCGCCCACAGGAACCACAACAACTATGGCTACACCTTC.

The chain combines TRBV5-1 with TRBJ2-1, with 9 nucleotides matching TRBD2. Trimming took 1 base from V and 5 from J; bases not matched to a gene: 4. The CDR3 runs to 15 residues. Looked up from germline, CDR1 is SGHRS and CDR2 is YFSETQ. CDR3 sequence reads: CASSLFLAGNNEQFF. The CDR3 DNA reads TGCGCCAGCAGCTTGTTTCTAGCGGGGAACAATGAGCAGTTCTTC.

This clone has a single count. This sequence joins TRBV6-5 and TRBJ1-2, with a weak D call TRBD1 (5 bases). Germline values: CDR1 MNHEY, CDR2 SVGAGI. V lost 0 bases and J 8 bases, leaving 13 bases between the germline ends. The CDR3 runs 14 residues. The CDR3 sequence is CASSYSRWGGGYTF. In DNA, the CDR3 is TGTGCCAGCAGTTACTCGAGGTGGGGGGGAGGCTACACCTTC.

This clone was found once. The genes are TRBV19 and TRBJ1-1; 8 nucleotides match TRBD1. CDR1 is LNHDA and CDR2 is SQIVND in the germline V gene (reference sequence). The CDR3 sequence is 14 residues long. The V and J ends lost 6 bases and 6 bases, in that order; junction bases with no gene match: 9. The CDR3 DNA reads TGTGCCAGTAGCCCTACAGGGGGGTGGGCTGAAGCTTTCTTT. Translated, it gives CASSPTGGWAEAFF.